The clone carrying this T cell receptor (beta chain) was recorded many times. Its antigen is unidentified. This sample is part of a study of blood T cells in healthy people across ages. Study-wide points: A roughly linear fall in TCR beta diversity per million T cells was seen with increasing age. Lack of knowledge of donor CMV status possibly confounded expanded clonotype changes.

CDR3 length: 16 residues. The germline gives CDR1 DFQATT, CDR2 SNEGSKA (reference sequence). V lost 0 bases and J lost 4; bases outside the gene matches: 8. Using a J-beta primer mix together with a sample-barcoded 5' primer, a second PCR was run for about 6 to 12 cycles. TCRdb analysed the 5' RACE reads with MiXCR anew, one entry per CDR3 protein. The table shows 380,000 or so distinct CDR3 sequences, with 52% occurring only once. Sequences were obtained from blood. The TCR was taken from a man in his sixties in good health. The V call is TRBV20-1, the J call TRBJ2-7; 11 bases map to TRBD2. Written as DNA, the CDR3 is TGCAGTGCTAGAGATCGGGTAGCGGGGGGGCGTTACGAGCAGTACTTC. Its protein is CSARDRVAGGRYEQYF.